This T cell receptor (beta chain) was profiled in a study of beta chain features in type 1 diabetes. Study-wide results and caveats: Moderate yet significant TCRB CDR3 shortening was seen in Type 1 diabetes patients in all four CD4+ subsets. Comparison showed that naive, central memory and Treg TCRB repertoires appeared more similar among patients than among healthy donors.

The sample holds many counts of this clone. The antigen remains undetermined. Investigators reverse transcribed all isolated RNA, so they sequenced expressed TCRB transcripts. Profiled with immunoSEQ multiplex PCR; TCRdb holds only in-frame clones, not every one. The table records about 710,000 clones, around 15% of them present only once. Sequenced material: naive CD4+ T cells from blood. This receptor was taken from a man aged 18 to 30 with type 1 diabetes.

CDR3 coding DNA: TGTGCCAGCAGTTTGGAGACCCAGTACTTC. Its protein is CASSLETQYF. The chain is built from TRBV28 and TRBJ2-5, with no clear D. Germline CDR1 reads MDHEN; CDR2 reads SYDVKM. The CDR3 covers 10 residues. V was cut by 3 bases and J by 5 bases, with 1 base left in between.